The 14 T cell receptor beta chains listed next were all sequenced from one sample in a study of PD-1 blockade in classical Hodgkin lymphoma. Time point here: newly diagnosed, previously untreated cHL patient sample. Clones were sequenced by immunoSEQ multiplex PCR, and TCRdb holds only the in-frame ones, with some missing. The sample holds approximately 70,000 clones, 93% seen once. Material: peripheral blood mononuclear cells (PBMCs). The receptor source for this set is a human donor with classical Hodgkin lymphoma.

The chain joins TRBV15 to TRBJ1-2, with 7 positions matching TRBD1. CDR3 length equals 14 residues. Germline CDR1 and CDR2: LNHNV and YYDKDF (reference sequence). After removal of 0 bases from V and 7 bases from J, the junction contained 5 bases not matched to a gene. The CDR3 is CATSRDLGTVGYTF. CDR3 bases: TGTGCCACCAGCAGAGATCTCGGGACAGTTGGCTACACCTTC. Full variable domain (remainder filled in from reference TRBV15 and TRBJ1-2): DAMVIQNPRYQVTQFGKPVTLSCSQTLNHNVMYWYQQKSSQAPKLLFHYYDKDFNNEADTPDNFQSRRPNTSFCFLDIRSPGLGDTAMYLCATSRDLGTVGYTFGSGTRLTVV.

The chain is built from TRBV11-1 and TRBJ2-5; D may be TRBD1 (6 bases). The DNA end favors TRBJ2-7, so the J call may be wrong. The germline CDR1 and CDR2 sequences are SGHAT and FQDESV (reference sequence). This CDR3 spans 13 amino acids. CDR3 sequence: CASSGGRNYEQYF. CDR3 in DNA: TGTGCCAGCAGTGGGGGCAGAAACTACGAGCAGTACTTC.

This chain connects TRBV7-3 to TRBJ2-3; TRBD1 might be the D (6 bases). V shed 3 bases and J shed 3 bases, with 16 bases lying between them. Germline CDR1 and CDR2: SGHTA and FQGTGA. This CDR3 has 16 residues. CDR3 in DNA: TGTGCCAGCAGCTTGGGCGCCAACAGGGTAACAGATACGCAGTATTTT. Its protein product is CASSLGANRVTDTQYF.

The V and J genes are TRBV4-1 and TRBJ1-1; TRBD1 is a possible D gene (5 bases). V was shortened by 1 base and J by 6 bases, with 15 bases between the two germline ends. Germline V gene data show CDR1 as MGHRA and CDR2 as YSYEKL. CDR3 length: 15 amino acids. CDR3 nucleotides: TGCGCCAGCAGCCAAGTGGGACGGTCCCTCGCTGAAGCTTTCTTT. It codes for CASSQVGRSLAEAFF.

The rearrangement joins TRBV5-1 to TRBJ1-1; 8 bases align to TRBD1. This CDR3 has 13 amino acids. Germline V lookup: CDR1 SGHRS, CDR2 YFSETQ. The V segment lost 7 bases and the J segment 1 base; nucleotides outside the gene matches: 3. The CDR3 here is CASAGQENTEAFF. The DNA of the CDR3 is TGCGCCAGCGCGGGACAGGAGAACACTGAAGCTTTCTTT.

This CDR3 reads CASSESLWSDEQFF. The CDR3 DNA reads TGTGCCAGCAGTGAATCCCTGTGGTCCGATGAGCAGTTCTTC. J is TRBJ2-1 and V is TRBV25-1; D unclear. The V end lost 1 base, the J end lost 8 bases, and 12 bases lay between the germline ends. The CDR3 has 14 amino acids. Germline-derived CDR1 and CDR2 are MGHDK and SYGVNS.

This chain connects TRBV5-1 to TRBJ2-7; D uncertain. Trimming pared 4 bases from V and 1 base from J, leaving 9 bases between. The germline V gene has CDR1 SGHRS and CDR2 YFSETQ. The CDR3 spans 13 residues. The CDR3 region has the DNA TGCGCCAGCAGCGCTGACATTTCCTACGAGCAGTACTTC. Its translation is CASSADISYEQYF.

This chain connects TRBV6-5 to TRBJ1-1, with D hard to call. V was trimmed by 6 bases and J by 3 bases, leaving 5 bases between them. This CDR3 is built from 11 residues. Germline CDR1 MNHEY, CDR2 SVGAGI. CDR3 in DNA: TGTGCCAGCAGCACCTACACTGAAGCTTTCTTT. Translation: CASSTYTEAFF.

The chain links TRBV2 to TRBJ1-3; 9 bases are a match to TRBD1. Unmatched junction bases numbered 2, after V lost 6 bases and J lost 5 bases. The CDR3 extends over 13 amino acids. Germline V gene lookup returns CDR1 SNHLY and CDR2 FYNNEI. The CDR3 DNA sequence: TGTGCCAGCAGAGGACAGGGGAGAAACACCATATATTTT. Protein sequence: CASRGQGRNTIYF.

The J gene is TRBJ2-7, the V gene TRBV29-1; 7 nucleotides agree with TRBD1. Losses at the gene ends were 6 bases for V and 5 bases for J; bases not matched to a gene: 4. Germline values: CDR1 SQVTM, CDR2 ANQGSEA. The CDR3 is made up of 11 amino acids. The DNA for the CDR3 is TGCAGCGTGAAAACAGGGGACGAGCAGTACTTC. Its translation: CSVKTGDEQYF.

This rearrangement joins TRBV6-5 to TRBJ1-3; no reliable D call. The V gene lost 2 bases and the J gene lost 0 bases, with 8 bases spanning the gap. This CDR3 contains 15 residues. The germline CDR1 and CDR2 sequences are MNHEY and SVGAGI. CDR3 DNA sequence: TGTGCCAGCAGTTACGACTCGAGCTCTGGAAACACCATATATTTT. Translated, it gives CASSYDSSSGNTIYF.

The V gene is TRBV5-1, the J gene TRBJ2-7, with TRBD2 matching over 8 bases. Germline trimming cut 0 bases from V and 7 bases from J; bases unmatched to any gene: 3. The CDR3 consists of 13 residues. Germline CDR1 is SGHRS and CDR2 is YFSETQ. In DNA, the CDR3 is TGCGCCAGCAGCTTGGTTCCTAGCGGGGAGCAGTACTTC. Residues: CASSLVPSGEQYF.

The chain employs TRBV5-4 and TRBJ2-3, with a possible D match to TRBD2 (5 bases). Per the germline V gene, CDR1 is SGHNT and CDR2 is YYREEE (reference sequence). The CDR3 spans 12 residues. V was cut by 5 bases and J by 3 bases, with 7 bases left in between. The CDR3 sequence: CASSRRTDTQYF. The DNA of the CDR3 is TGTGCCAGCAGTAGGAGGACAGATACGCAGTATTTT.

This sequence joins TRBV11-2 and TRBJ1-2; the match to TRBD1 covers 8 bases. Germline CDR1 reads SGHAT; CDR2 reads FQNNGV. V lost 1 base to trimming and J lost 5 bases; unmatched junction nucleotides: 6. The CDR3 totals 15 residues. The CDR3 DNA sequence: TGTGCCAGCAGCTTAGGGCCGGGACAGGCTTATGGCTACACCTTC. Its translation is CASSLGPGQAYGYTF.